The entry below gives a single T cell receptor beta chain sequence along with its context. Its target is unknown. This sample is drawn from a study of T cell responses to AZD1222 COVID-19 vaccine. Trimming removed 4 bases from V and 4 bases from J, with 14 bases in between. In germline, CDR1 is ENHRY, CDR2 SYGVKD. The CDR3 extends over 15 amino acids. Study-wide findings and caveats: Spike-specific TCR breadth and depth both grew after two AZD1222 doses. White British donors predominated, females outnumbered males, and clonal diversity was possibly underestimated.

The table came from immunoSEQ multiplex PCR; TCRdb's copy has only in-frame clones and leaves some out. The sample holds about 86,000 clones, approximately 89% seen once. Sequences were derived from peripheral blood, sampled 28 days after the second AZD1222 dose. J is TRBJ1-5 and V is TRBV10-3, with D possibly TRBD1 on 6 matching bases. The TCR comes from an adult who received the AZD1222 COVID-19 vaccine. This CDR3 is CAISGGGGPNQPQHF. The CDR3 DNA is TGTGCCATCAGTGGCGGTGGGGGGCCAAATCAGCCCCAGCATTTT.